What follows describes a single TCR beta chain. At least ten counts were recorded for this clonotype. Its target antigen remains unknown. Base qualities are not recorded, but no much larger clone differs from it by a single base. The TCR beta CDR3 regions were amplified from RNA transcripts. The first round of RT-PCR for the TCR CDR3 was performed with the HTBI primer set and the Qiagen OneStep RT-PCR kit. Libraries were constructed in a second round of multiplex PCR, after which size selection and purification were performed. Paired-end sequencing of the libraries was performed with 100 bp reads on an Illumina HiSeq2000. The published analysis was carried out like this. SOAPnuke was used to process the raw data, throwing out any read that contained adapters or uncalled bases, had a mean Phred below 15, or lacked an exact constant-primer or identifier match. COPE v1.2.5 was used to merge the high-quality paired reads, and each unique nucleotide sequence was defined as a clonotype. MiTCR v1.1 was used to align the clonotypes against IMGT TRBV, TRBD and TRBJ reference segments. Only V-J combinations with frequency above 0.0001, covering about 99% of repertoires, were analysed. A TCS score was defined as the ratio of F50 (clonal expansion) to E x V (chaos), with BLOSUM62-based TCRdist applied between CDR3 peptides within each V-J. Welch's t-statistics and random forest reduced fewer than 550 V-J features to 10 to 15, which were used in a naive Bayes classifier (R e1071). TCRdb took the public reads, trimmed them with fastp at Q25, ran MiXCR for clone calling and kept in-frame beta chains. Rows with a matching CDR3 protein are joined into one entry that keeps the most common DNA and genes. The V and J calls shown here were made by TCRdb, not taken from the authors' results. The sample yields nearly 600,000 distinct CDR3 sequences; 12% to 15% were counted once. In total, the top ten clones hold roughly 7% of the sample.

This record belongs to a study of T cells in Graves' hyperthyroidism and ophthalmopathy (dated by TCRdb to the late 2010s). Notes on the research overall: Peripheral blood samples were taken at the time of initial diagnosis, prior to any treatment. To identify TCR V-J signatures that set the groups apart, the researchers used a discovery cohort of 90 to 100 patients, made up of roughly 45 with Graves' ophthalmopathy and 57 with stable Graves' hyperthyroidism. Prospective prediction of ophthalmopathy was tested in an independent validation cohort consisting of about 19 hyperthyroidism patients and 15 or so patients who later progressed to ophthalmopathy. The approximately 98 discovery patients were randomly divided into training and test sets at a 7:3 ratio. The study also compared thyroid tissue and blood T-cell repertoires from over 5 Graves' hyperthyroidism patients. After sampling, hyperthyroidism patients received methimazole starting at 30 mg daily, and ophthalmopathy patients received high-dose intravenous methylprednisolone. TCR Vbeta CDR3 sequencing of some 140 peripheral blood samples (under 45 ophthalmopathy, 75 hyperthyroidism and roughly 17 progressor patients) is reported in the paper.

Points the paper makes about the study in general: Sample size was not statistically predetermined, and blinding of investigators to group allocation was not performed. A 13 V-J signature model separated ophthalmopathy from stable hyperthyroidism, with 87.88% sensitivity and about 81% specificity in cross-validation and 80%/75% in testing. In validation, the model predicted progression to ophthalmopathy a median of roughly six months before onset, with approximately 68% sensitivity and roughly 73% specificity. Most expanded thyroid clonotypes (frequency above 0.001) were also detected in blood, suggesting blood repertoires may reflect thyroid immune responses.

Moderately to severely active disease, a Clinical Activity Score of at least 3, a NOSPECS grade of at least 4, and a duration under 3 months were present in ophthalmopathy patients. Any patient with an uncontrolled infection, another autoimmune disease, pregnancy or lactation was excluded. Diagnoses relied on clinical symptoms, serum thyroxine and TRAb, thyroid ultrasound and orbital computed tomography. PBMCs were isolated from 7.5 to 10 ml of fresh peripheral blood by Ficoll-Paque density gradient centrifugation. Total RNA was extracted using Trizol reagent, and RNA quality was assessed on an Agilent 2100 Bioanalyzer. Its CDR3 holds 17 amino acids, cysteine through phenylalanine. Only the CDR3 part of the read is kept: 51 bases, read in frame from the first base. Taken from the germline V gene, the CDR1 and CDR2 loops are SGHAT and FQNNGV. Trimming removed 6 bases from V and 2 bases from J, leaving 19 bases between the germline ends.

The TCR originated in a young woman with Graves' ophthalmopathy. The V and J genes are TRBV11-2 and TRBJ2-2, with a weak D call of TRBD2 (6 bases match). Sequencing was carried out using blood. CDR3 loop: CASRRILYGRNTGELFF. The bases read TGTGCCAGCAGACGAATCCTCTACGGGAGAAACACCGGGGAGCTGTTTTTT. The CDR3 plus the reference TRBV11-2 and TRBJ2-2 genes for the other parts give the full variable domain: EAGVAQSPRYKIIEKRQSVAFWCNPISGHATLYWYQQILGQGPKLLIQFQNNGVVDDSQLPKDRFSAERLKGVDSTLKIQPAKLEDSAVYLCASRRILYGRNTGELFFGEGSRLTVL.